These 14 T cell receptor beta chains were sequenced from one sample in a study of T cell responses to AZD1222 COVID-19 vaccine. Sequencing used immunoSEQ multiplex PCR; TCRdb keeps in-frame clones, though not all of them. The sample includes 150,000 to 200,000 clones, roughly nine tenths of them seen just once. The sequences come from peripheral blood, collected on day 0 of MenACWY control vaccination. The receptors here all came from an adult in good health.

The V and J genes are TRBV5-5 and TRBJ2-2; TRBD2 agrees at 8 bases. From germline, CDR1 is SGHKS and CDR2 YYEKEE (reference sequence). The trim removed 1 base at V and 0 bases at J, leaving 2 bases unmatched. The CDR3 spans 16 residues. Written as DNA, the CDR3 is TGTGCCAGCAGCTTGACACTAGCGGCGAACACCGGGGAGCTGTTTTTT. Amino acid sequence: CASSLTLAANTGELFF.

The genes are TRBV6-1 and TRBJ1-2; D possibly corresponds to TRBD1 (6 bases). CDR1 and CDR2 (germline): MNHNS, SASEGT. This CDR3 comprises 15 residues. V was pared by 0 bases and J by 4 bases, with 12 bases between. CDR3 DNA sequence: TGTGCCAGCAGTGAAGCATCAGGGGCAGGCTATGGCTACACCTTC. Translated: CASSEASGAGYGYTF.

The CDR3 DNA reads as TGTGCCTGGAGTGGACTTTACAATGAGCAGTTCTTC. Translation gives CAWSGLYNEQFF. The chain carries TRBV30 and TRBJ2-1; D gene uncertain. The CDR3 has 12 amino acids. Trimming shortened V by 1 base and J by 4 bases, and 5 bases separated the two germline ends. Germline values: CDR1 GTSNPN, CDR2 SVGIG (reference sequence).

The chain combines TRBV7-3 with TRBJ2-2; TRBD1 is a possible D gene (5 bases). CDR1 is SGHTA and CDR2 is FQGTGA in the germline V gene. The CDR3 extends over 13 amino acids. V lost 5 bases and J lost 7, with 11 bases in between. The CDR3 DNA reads TGTGCCAGCAGCCCAGGGTCGGGCGGGGAGCTGTTTTTT. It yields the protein CASSPGSGGELFF.

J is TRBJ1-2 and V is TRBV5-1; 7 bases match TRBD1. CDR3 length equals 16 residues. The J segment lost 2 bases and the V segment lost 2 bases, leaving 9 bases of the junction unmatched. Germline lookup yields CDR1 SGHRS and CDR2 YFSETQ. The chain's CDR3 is CASSLGTAGGNYGYTF. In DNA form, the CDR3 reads TGCGCCAGCAGCTTAGGTACGGCAGGGGGAAACTATGGCTACACCTTC.

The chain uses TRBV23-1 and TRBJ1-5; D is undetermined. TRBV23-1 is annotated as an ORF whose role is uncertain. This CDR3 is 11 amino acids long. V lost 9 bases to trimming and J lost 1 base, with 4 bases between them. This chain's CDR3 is CASWSNQPQHF. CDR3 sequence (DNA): TGCGCCAGTTGGAGCAATCAGCCCCAGCATTTT.

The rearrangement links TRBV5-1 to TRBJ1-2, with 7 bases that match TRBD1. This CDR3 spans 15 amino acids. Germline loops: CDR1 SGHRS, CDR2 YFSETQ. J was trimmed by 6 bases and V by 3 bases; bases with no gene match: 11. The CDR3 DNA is TGCGCCAGCAGCTCCTCAGGGGGGAGAACTCATGGCTACACCTTC. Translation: CASSSSGGRTHGYTF.

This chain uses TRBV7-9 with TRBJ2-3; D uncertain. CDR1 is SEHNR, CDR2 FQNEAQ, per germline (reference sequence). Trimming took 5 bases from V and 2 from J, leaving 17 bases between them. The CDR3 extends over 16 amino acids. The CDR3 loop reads CASSPFFGSPTDTQYF. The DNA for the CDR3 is TGTGCCAGCAGCCCTTTCTTCGGCTCTCCCACAGATACGCAGTATTTT. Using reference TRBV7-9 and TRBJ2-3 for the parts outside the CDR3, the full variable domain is DTGVSQNPRHKITKRGQNVTFRCDPISEHNRLYWYRQTLGQGPEFLTYFQNEAQLEKSRLLSDRFSAERPKGSFSTLEIQRTEQGDSAMYLCASSPFFGSPTDTQYFGPGTRLTVL.

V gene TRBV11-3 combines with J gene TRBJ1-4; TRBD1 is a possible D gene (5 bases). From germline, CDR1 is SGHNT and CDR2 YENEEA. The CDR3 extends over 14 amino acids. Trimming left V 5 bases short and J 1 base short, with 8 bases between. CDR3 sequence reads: CASSLGVTNEKLFF. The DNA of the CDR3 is TGTGCCAGCAGCCTAGGGGTAACTAATGAAAAACTGTTTTTT. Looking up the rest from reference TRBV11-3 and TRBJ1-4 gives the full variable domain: EAGVVQSPRYKIIEKKQPVAFWCNPISGHNTLYWYLQNLGQGPELLIRYENEEAVDDSQLPKDRFSAERLKGVDSTLKIQPAELGDSAVYLCASSLGVTNEKLFFGSGTQLSVL.

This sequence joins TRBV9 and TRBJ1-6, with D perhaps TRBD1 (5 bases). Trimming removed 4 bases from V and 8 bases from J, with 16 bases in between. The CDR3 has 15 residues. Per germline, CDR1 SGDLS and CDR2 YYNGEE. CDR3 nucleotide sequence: TGTGCCAGCAGCCCCCTTTCGGGGGAGGATTCACCCCTCCACTTT. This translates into CASSPLSGEDSPLHF.

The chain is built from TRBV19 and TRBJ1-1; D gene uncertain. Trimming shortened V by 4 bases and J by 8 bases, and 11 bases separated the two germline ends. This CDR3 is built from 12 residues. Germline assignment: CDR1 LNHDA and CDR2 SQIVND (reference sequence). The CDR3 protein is CASSTFITEAFF. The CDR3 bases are TGTGCCAGTAGTACCTTCATAACAGAAGCTTTCTTT.

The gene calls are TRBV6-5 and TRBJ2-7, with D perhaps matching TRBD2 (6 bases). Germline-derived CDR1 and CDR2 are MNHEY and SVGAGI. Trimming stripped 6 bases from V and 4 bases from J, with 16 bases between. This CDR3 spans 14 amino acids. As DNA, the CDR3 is TGTGCCAGCAGGCGGGAAGGACAAGGATACGAGCAGTACTTC. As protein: CASRREGQGYEQYF.

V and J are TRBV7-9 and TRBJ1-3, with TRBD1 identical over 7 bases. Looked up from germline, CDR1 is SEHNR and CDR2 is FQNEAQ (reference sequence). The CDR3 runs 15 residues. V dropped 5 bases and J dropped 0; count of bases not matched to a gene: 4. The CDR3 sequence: CASSRGTASGNTIYF. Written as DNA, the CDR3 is TGTGCCAGCAGCCGAGGGACAGCCTCTGGAAACACCATATATTTT.

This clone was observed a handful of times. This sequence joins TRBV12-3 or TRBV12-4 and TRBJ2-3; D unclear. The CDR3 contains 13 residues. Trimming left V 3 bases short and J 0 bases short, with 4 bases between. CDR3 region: CASSFGSTDTQYF. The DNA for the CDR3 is TGTGCCAGCAGTTTTGGTAGCACAGATACGCAGTATTTT.